These T cell receptor beta chains were read from a single sample in a study of shared clonotypes between healthy human individuals. TCRdb keeps only in-frame clones here, not all; method: immunoSEQ multiplex PCR. The repertoire holds fewer than 1.8 million clones, approximately 98.5% seen once, with approximately 0.4% in the top ten. The sequenced sample consisted of naive CD4+ T cells sorted from blood. These receptors all stem from a young man in good health. Each CDR3 is given with its conserved first and last residue. Each record gives: V gene, clone size, D gene, J gene, CDR3 DNA, CDR3 protein. The D gene is left open where the match is weak. Clone size appears in some rows only: once, few, many, or a class for an expanded clone.

V gene: TRBV5-4
clone size: -
D gene: TRBD1
J gene: TRBJ2-3
CDR3 DNA: TGTGCCAGCAGCCCCGGGACAGGGAGAACAGATACGCAGTATTTT
CDR3 protein: CASSPGTGRTDTQYF

V gene: TRBV27
clone size: -
D gene: TRBD2
J gene: TRBJ2-7
CDR3 DNA: TGTGCCAGCAGTCCCCACGGGACTAGGCCATACTTC
CDR3 protein: CASSPHGTRPYF

V gene: TRBV18
clone size: -
D gene: TRBD1
J gene: TRBJ2-1
CDR3 DNA: TGTGCCAGCTCACCACGGGACAGGGATAACAATGAGCAGTTCTTC
CDR3 protein: CASSPRDRDNNEQFF

V gene: TRBV11-3
clone size: -
D gene: -
J gene: TRBJ2-3
CDR3 DNA: TGTGCCAGCAGCTTAGGTGCCTCGGCAGCAGATACGCAGTATTTT
CDR3 protein: CASSLGASAADTQYF

V gene: TRBV5-1
clone size: -
D gene: -
J gene: TRBJ2-7
CDR3 DNA: TGCGCCAGCAGCTTGACATCGGGAACAAGAATCTACGAGCAGTACTTC
CDR3 protein: CASSLTSGTRIYEQYF

V gene: TRBV5-1
clone size: -
D gene: TRBD1
J gene: TRBJ1-3
CDR3 DNA: TGCGCCAGCAGCGTGGGACAGCGGGCCTCTGGAAACACCATATATTTT
CDR3 protein: CASSVGQRASGNTIYF

V gene: TRBV11-2
clone size: -
D gene: TRBD2
J gene: TRBJ2-5
CDR3 DNA: TGTGCCAGCAGCTTATACGGGACTAGCGGGAAGTACCAAGAGACCCAGTACTTC
CDR3 protein: CASSLYGTSGKYQETQYF

V gene: TRBV6-5
clone size: -
D gene: -
J gene: TRBJ2-5
CDR3 DNA: TGTGCCAGCAGTTACTTAGGACTGACTCAAGAGACCCAGTACTTC
CDR3 protein: CASSYLGLTQETQYF

V gene: TRBV10-1
clone size: -
D gene: -
J gene: TRBJ2-3
CDR3 DNA: TGCGCCAGCAGTACAGGGGACGCCGCCCGGGAGACGCAGTATTTT
CDR3 protein: CASSTGDAARETQYF

V gene: TRBV20-1
clone size: -
D gene: -
J gene: TRBJ1-1
CDR3 DNA: TGCAGTGCTTTGAAGAGGACTGAAGCTTTCTTT
CDR3 protein: CSALKRTEAFF

V gene: TRBV20-1
clone size: -
D gene: -
J gene: TRBJ2-5
CDR3 DNA: TGCAGCCCACGGGTCGGGGAGACCCAGTACTTC
CDR3 protein: CSPRVGETQYF

V gene: TRBV29-1
clone size: -
D gene: -
J gene: TRBJ2-2
CDR3 DNA: TGCAGCTGCTTGACAGTTATTACCGGGGAGCTGTTTTTT
CDR3 protein: CSCLTVITGELFF

V gene: TRBV7-9
clone size: once
D gene: -
J gene: TRBJ2-1
CDR3 DNA: TGTGCCAGCAGCCCAAGACTAGGGCCGCTGGTTGAGCAGTTCTTC
CDR3 protein: CASSPRLGPLVEQFF

V gene: TRBV14
clone size: -
D gene: -
J gene: TRBJ1-1
CDR3 DNA: TGTGCCAGCAGCCACGGGGGCGGGAACACTGAAGCTTTCTTT
CDR3 protein: CASSHGGGNTEAFF

V gene: TRBV7-7
clone size: -
D gene: -
J gene: TRBJ2-1
CDR3 DNA: TGTGCCAGCAGCTTAGGACTGCGGGATGAGCAGTTCTTC
CDR3 protein: CASSLGLRDEQFF

V gene: TRBV19
clone size: -
D gene: -
J gene: TRBJ1-5
CDR3 DNA: TGTGCCAGTAGGCGACGGGGGGGAAATCAGCCCCAGCATTTT
CDR3 protein: CASRRRGGNQPQHF

V gene: TRBV28
clone size: -
D gene: -
J gene: TRBJ2-7
CDR3 DNA: TGTGCCAGCAGGGGGGACCCCTACTACGAGCAGTACTTC
CDR3 protein: CASRGDPYYEQYF

V gene: TRBV28
clone size: -
D gene: -
J gene: TRBJ1-2
CDR3 DNA: TGTGCCAGCAGGGCGGGGGCTAACTATGGCTACACCTTC
CDR3 protein: CASRAGANYGYTF

V gene: TRBV5-1
clone size: -
D gene: -
J gene: TRBJ2-2
CDR3 DNA: TGCGCCAGCAGCGCGACGAACACCGGGGAGCTGTTTTTT
CDR3 protein: CASSATNTGELFF

V gene: TRBV5-1
clone size: -
D gene: TRBD2
J gene: TRBJ2-7
CDR3 DNA: TGCGCCAGCACCGGGACTAGCTACGAGCAGTACTTC
CDR3 protein: CASTGTSYEQYF

V gene: TRBV28
clone size: -
D gene: -
J gene: TRBJ2-7
CDR3 DNA: TGTGCCAGCAGTTTCCCCCAGGGAAGATCCTACGAGCAGTACTTC
CDR3 protein: CASSFPQGRSYEQYF

V gene: TRBV10-2
clone size: -
D gene: -
J gene: TRBJ2-5
CDR3 DNA: TGCGCCAGCAGTGACCTCGTCCCGACAGCCGCTAAGGGAGAGACCCAGTACTTC
CDR3 protein: CASSDLVPTAAKGETQYF

V gene: TRBV4-1
clone size: once
D gene: TRBD2
J gene: TRBJ2-7
CDR3 DNA: TGCGCCAGCAGCCAATACCCCCCCGGGGACTACCTCTACGAGCAGTACTTC
CDR3 protein: CASSQYPPGDYLYEQYF

V gene: TRBV19
clone size: -
D gene: TRBD1
J gene: TRBJ1-1
CDR3 DNA: TGTGCCAGTAGTACTAGGACAGGGGGCGCGCCCTATGAAGCTTTCTTT
CDR3 protein: CASSTRTGGAPYEAFF

V gene: TRBV28
clone size: -
D gene: TRBD1
J gene: TRBJ1-3
CDR3 DNA: TGTGCCAGCAGCCCGGGACAGGGGCTTTTCTTTGGAAACACCATATATTTT
CDR3 protein: CASSPGQGLFFGNTIYF

V gene: TRBV4-3
clone size: -
D gene: TRBD2
J gene: TRBJ2-1
CDR3 DNA: TGCGCCAGCAGCCAACTAGCGGCGTACAATGAGCAGTTCTTC
CDR3 protein: CASSQLAAYNEQFF

V gene: TRBV5-6
clone size: -
D gene: TRBD1
J gene: TRBJ1-2
CDR3 DNA: TGTGCCAGCATCACCGGGACAGAGAACTATGGCTACACCTTC
CDR3 protein: CASITGTENYGYTF

V gene: TRBV11-2
clone size: -
D gene: TRBD2
J gene: TRBJ2-3
CDR3 DNA: TGTGCCAGCAGCTCCCTAGCGGCGTTCGCAGATACGCAGTATTTT
CDR3 protein: CASSSLAAFADTQYF

V gene: TRBV2
clone size: -
D gene: TRBD2
J gene: TRBJ2-6
CDR3 DNA: TGTGCCAGCAGTGTACTAGCGTTTGGAAACTCTGGGGCCAACGTCCTGACTTTC
CDR3 protein: CASSVLAFGNSGANVLTF

V gene: TRBV6-5
clone size: once
D gene: -
J gene: TRBJ2-7
CDR3 DNA: TGTGCCAGCAAGTCAGGGGGGGTCCACGAGCAGTACTTC
CDR3 protein: CASKSGGVHEQYF